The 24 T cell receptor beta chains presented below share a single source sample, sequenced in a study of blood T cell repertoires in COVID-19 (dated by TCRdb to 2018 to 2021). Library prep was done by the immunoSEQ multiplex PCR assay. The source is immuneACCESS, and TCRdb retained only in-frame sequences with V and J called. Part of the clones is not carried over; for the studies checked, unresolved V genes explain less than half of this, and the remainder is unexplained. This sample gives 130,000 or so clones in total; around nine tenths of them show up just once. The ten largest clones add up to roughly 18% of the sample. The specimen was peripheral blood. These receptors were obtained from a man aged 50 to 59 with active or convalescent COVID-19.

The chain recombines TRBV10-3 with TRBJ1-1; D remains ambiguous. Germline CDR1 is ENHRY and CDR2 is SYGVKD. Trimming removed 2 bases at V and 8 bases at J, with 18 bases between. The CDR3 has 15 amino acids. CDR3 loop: CAISEAVTVPPEAFF. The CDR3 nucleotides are TGTGCCATCAGTGAGGCGGTAACCGTTCCGCCGGAAGCTTTCTTT.

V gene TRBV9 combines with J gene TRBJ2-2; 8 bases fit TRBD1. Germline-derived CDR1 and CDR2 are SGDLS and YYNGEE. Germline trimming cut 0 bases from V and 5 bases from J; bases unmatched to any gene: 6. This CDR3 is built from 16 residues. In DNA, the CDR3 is TGTGCCAGCAGCGTAGGGCAGGGGGCAAGTACCGGGGAGCTGTTTTTT. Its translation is CASSVGQGASTGELFF.

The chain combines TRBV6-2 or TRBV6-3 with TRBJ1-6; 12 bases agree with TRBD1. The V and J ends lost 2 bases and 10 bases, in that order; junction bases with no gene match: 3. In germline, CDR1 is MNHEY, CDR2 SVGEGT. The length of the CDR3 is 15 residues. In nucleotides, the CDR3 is TGTGCCAGCAGTTACGGGGACAGGGGGCGATCACCCCTCCACTTT. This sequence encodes CASSYGDRGRSPLHF.

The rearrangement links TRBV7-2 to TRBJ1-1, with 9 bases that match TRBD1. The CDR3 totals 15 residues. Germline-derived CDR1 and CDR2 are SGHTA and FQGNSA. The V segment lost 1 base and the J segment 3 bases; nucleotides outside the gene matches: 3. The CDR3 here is CASSLVTGGYTEAFF. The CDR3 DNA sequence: TGTGCCAGCAGCTTAGTGACAGGGGGGTACACTGAAGCTTTCTTT.

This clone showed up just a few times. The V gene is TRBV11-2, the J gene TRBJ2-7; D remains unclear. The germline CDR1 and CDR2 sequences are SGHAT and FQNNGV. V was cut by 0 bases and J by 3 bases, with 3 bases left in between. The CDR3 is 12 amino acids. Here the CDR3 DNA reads TGTGCCAGCAGCTTAGACCACTACGAGCAGTACTTC. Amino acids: CASSLDHYEQYF.

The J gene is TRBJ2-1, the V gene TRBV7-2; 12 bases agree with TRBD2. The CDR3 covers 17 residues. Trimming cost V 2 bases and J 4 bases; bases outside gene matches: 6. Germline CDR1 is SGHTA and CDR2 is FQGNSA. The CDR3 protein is CASSLTSGGRGYNEQFF. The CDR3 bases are TGTGCCAGCAGCTTAACTAGCGGGGGGCGGGGATACAATGAGCAGTTCTTC.

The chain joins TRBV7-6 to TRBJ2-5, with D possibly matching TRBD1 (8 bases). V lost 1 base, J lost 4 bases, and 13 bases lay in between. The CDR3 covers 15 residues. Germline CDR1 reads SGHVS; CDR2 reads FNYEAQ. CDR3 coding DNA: TGTGCCAGCAGCTTAGTACAGGGGGGGGGAGAGACCCAGTACTTC. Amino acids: CASSLVQGGGETQYF. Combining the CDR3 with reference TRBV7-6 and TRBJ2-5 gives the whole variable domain GAGVSQSPRYKVTKRGQDVALRCDPISGHVSLYWYRQALGQGPEFLTYFNYEAQQDKSGLPNDRFSAERPEGSISTLTIQRTEQRDSAMYRCASSLVQGGGETQYFGPGTRLLVL.

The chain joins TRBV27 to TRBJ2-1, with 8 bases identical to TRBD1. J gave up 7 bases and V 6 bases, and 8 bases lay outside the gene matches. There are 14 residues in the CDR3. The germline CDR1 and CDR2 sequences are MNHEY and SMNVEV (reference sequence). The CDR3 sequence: CASRTGGRRNEQFF. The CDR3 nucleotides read TGTGCCAGCAGAACAGGGGGAAGAAGGAATGAGCAGTTCTTC.

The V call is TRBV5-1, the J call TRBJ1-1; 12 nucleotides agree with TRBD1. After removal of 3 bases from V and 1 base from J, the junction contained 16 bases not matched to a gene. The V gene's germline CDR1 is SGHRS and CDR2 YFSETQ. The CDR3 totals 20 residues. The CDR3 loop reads CASSYGAGTGGARGNTEAFF. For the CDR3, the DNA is TGCGCCAGCAGCTATGGGGCCGGGACAGGGGGCGCCCGAGGGAACACTGAAGCTTTCTTT.

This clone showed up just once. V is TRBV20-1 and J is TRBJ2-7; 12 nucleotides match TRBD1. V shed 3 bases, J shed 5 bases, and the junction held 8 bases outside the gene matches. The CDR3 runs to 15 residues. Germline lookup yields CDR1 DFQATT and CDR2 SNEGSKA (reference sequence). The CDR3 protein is CSASSRDRGLNEQYF. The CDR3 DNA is TGCAGTGCTAGTTCTCGGGACAGGGGGCTCAACGAGCAGTACTTC.

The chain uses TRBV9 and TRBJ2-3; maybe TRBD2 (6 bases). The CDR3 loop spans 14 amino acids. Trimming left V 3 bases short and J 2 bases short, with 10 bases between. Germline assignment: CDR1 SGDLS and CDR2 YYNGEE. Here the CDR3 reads CASSAGTSTDTQYF. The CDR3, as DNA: TGTGCCAGCAGCGCAGGGACTTCCACAGATACGCAGTATTTT. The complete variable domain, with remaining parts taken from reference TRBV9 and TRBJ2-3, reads DSGVTQTPKHLITATGQRVTLRCSPRSGDLSVYWYQQSLDQGLQFLIQYYNGEERAKGNILERFSAQQFPDLHSELNLSSLELGDSALYFCASSAGTSTDTQYFGPGTRLTVL.

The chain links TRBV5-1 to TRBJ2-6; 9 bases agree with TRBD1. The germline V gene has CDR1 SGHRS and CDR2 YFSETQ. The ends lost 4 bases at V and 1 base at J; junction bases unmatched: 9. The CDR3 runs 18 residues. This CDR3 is CASSPYRGRSSGANVLTF. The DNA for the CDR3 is TGCGCCAGCAGCCCCTACAGGGGGCGATCATCTGGGGCCAACGTCCTGACTTTC.

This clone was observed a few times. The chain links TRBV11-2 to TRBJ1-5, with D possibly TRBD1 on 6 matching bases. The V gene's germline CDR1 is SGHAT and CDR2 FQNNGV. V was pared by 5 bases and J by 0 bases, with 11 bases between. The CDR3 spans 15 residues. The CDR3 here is CASSPDSYSNQPQHF. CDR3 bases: TGTGCCAGCAGCCCGGACAGCTATAGCAATCAGCCCCAGCATTTT.

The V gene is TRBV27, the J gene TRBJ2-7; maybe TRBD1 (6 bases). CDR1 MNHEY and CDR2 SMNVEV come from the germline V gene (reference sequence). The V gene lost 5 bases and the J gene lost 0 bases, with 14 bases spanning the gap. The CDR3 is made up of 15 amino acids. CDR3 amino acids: CASSPVGASSYEQYF. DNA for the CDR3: TGTGCCAGCAGTCCCGTGGGGGCCAGCTCCTACGAGCAGTACTTC.

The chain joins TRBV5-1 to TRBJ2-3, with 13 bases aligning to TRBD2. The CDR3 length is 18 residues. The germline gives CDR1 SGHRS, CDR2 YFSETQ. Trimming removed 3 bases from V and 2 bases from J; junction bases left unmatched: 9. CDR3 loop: CASSSYPGTSGATDTQYF. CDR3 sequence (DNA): TGCGCCAGCAGCTCCTACCCGGGGACTAGCGGGGCCACAGATACGCAGTATTTT.

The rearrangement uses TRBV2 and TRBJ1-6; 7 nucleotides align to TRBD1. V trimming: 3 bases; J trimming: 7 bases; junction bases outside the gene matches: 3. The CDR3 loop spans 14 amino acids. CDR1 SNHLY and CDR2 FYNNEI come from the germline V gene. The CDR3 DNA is TGTGCCAGCAGTGAGGGCAGGGGGAATTCACCCCTCCACTTT. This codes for CASSEGRGNSPLHF.

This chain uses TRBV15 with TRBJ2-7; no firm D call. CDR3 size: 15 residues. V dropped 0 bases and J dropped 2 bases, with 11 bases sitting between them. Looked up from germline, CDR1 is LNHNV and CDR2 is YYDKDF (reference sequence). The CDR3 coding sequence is TGTGCCACCAGCAGAGATTCAGGCTCCGCCTACGAGCAGTACTTC. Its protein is CATSRDSGSAYEQYF.

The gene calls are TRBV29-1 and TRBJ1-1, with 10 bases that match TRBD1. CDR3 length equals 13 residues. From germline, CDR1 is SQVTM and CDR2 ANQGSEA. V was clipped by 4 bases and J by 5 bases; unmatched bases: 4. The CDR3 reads CSVVRDRGTEAFF. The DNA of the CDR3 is TGCAGCGTTGTCCGGGACAGGGGAACTGAAGCTTTCTTT.

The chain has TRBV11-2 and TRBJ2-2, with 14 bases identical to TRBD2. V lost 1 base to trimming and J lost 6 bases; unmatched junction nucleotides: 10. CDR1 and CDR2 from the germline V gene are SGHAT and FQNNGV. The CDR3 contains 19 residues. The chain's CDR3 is CASSLVALGLAGAAGELFF. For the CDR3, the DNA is TGTGCCAGCAGCTTAGTTGCCCTGGGACTAGCGGGAGCGGCCGGGGAGCTGTTTTTT.

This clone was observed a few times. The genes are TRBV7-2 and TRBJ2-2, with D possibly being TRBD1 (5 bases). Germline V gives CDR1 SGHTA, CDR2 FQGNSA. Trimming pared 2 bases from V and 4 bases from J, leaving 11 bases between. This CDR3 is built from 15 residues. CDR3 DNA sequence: TGTGCCAGCAGCTTAAATAGGGGTACCACCGGGGAGCTGTTTTTT. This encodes CASSLNRGTTGELFF.

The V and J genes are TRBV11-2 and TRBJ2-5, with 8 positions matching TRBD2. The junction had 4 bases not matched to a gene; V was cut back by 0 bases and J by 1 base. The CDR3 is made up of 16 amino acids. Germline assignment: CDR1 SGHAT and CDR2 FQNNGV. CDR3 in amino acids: CASSLEWLAGQETQYF. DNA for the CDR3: TGTGCCAGCAGCTTAGAGTGGCTAGCGGGCCAAGAGACCCAGTACTTC.

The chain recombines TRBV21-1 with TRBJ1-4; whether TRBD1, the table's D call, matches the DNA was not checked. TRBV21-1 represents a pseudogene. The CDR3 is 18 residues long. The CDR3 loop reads CASSKGRYGLATNEKLFF. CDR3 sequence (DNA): TGTGCCAGCAGCAAGGGCAGGTATGGTCTCGCAACTAATGAAAAACTGTTTTTT.

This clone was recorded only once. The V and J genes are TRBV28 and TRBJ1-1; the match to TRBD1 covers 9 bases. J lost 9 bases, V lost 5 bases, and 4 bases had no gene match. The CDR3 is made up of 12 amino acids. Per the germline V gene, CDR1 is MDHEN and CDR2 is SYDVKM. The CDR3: CASSQTGGKAFF. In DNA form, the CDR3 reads TGTGCCAGCAGTCAAACAGGGGGCAAAGCTTTCTTT.

The CDR3 DNA is TGTGCCAGCAGCCAAGCGGGGTGGAGGACTGGAAACACCATATATTTT. Amino acid sequence: CASSQAGWRTGNTIYF. V gene TRBV14 combines with J gene TRBJ1-3; D is undetermined. V was pared by 1 base and J by 2 bases, with 12 bases between. CDR3 length: 16 residues. Germline V gives CDR1 SGHDN, CDR2 FVKESK.